Each of the 8 T cell receptor beta chains below was sequenced from the same sample in a study of T-cell reconstitution after alpha-beta-depleted transplantation in children. Unique molecular identifiers were used to barcode this TCRbeta library. MiXCR, applied by TCRdb to the PCR reads, yields one record per CDR3 protein. The sample has about 150,000 distinct CDR3 sequences; over 8.5% are singletons. This material consisted of PBMCs, taken before TCRalphabeta/CD19-depleted stem cell transplant. Source of these receptors: a boy aged 2 to 10 with acute myeloid leukemia, due to receive a stem cell transplant.

This clonotype appeared many times. The genes are TRBV4-2 and TRBJ2-3; D remains unclear. Germline CDR1 LGHNA, CDR2 YNFKEQ. This CDR3 contains 14 residues. Trimming cost V 4 bases and J 1 base, with 9 bases left between them. The CDR3 region has the DNA TGTGCCAGCAGCCGACTTACTGGCACAGATACGCAGTATTTT. Its translation is CASSRLTGTDTQYF.

The sample holds many counts of this clonotype. The chain employs TRBV5-1 and TRBJ2-1, with D possibly being TRBD2 (5 bases). The V and J ends lost 5 bases and 8 bases respectively, with 11 bases between them. This CDR3 contains 12 residues. Germline CDR1 reads SGHRS; CDR2 reads YFSETQ. CDR3 region: CASRDFGDEQFF. DNA of the CDR3: TGCGCCAGCAGAGATTTCGGGGATGAGCAGTTCTTC.

Ten or more counts support this clonotype. V usage is TRBV20-1 and J usage is TRBJ1-5; TRBD1 matches at 9 bases. CDR1 is DFQATT and CDR2 is SNEGSKA in the germline V gene (reference sequence). This CDR3 region has 14 residues. After removal of 4 bases from V and 4 bases from J, the junction contained 5 bases not matched to a gene. The CDR3 nucleotides read TGCAGTGCTATCCGGGACAGGGTGAATCAGCCCCAGCATTTT. As protein: CSAIRDRVNQPQHF.

This clonotype was seen a handful of times. The chain links TRBV30 to TRBJ2-5, with D maybe TRBD2 (6 bases). The CDR3 runs 16 residues. V lost 2 bases and J lost 4, with 20 bases in between. Per the germline V gene, CDR1 is GTSNPN and CDR2 is SVGIG (reference sequence). CDR3 in amino acids: CAWSSQVGGRRETQYF. The CDR3 DNA reads TGTGCCTGGAGTTCCCAAGTGGGGGGACGGCGAGAGACCCAGTACTTC. Complete variable domain (other parts from reference TRBV30 and TRBJ2-5): SQTIHQWPATLVQPVGSPLSLECTVEGTSNPNLYWYRQAAGRGLQLLFYSVGIGQISSEVPQNLSASRPQDRQFILSSKKLLLSDSGFYLCAWSSQVGGRRETQYFGPGTRLLVL.

The chain has TRBV7-9 and TRBJ2-1, with D perhaps matching TRBD1 or TRBD2 (5 bases each). CDR1 and CDR2 (germline): SEHNR, FQNEAQ (reference sequence). The CDR3 runs 15 residues. With 7 bases removed from V and 2 bases from J, the gap between germline ends came to 15 bases. The CDR3 DNA reads TGTGCCAGCAAGGGGCAGAGGGCCCCCTACAATGAGCAGTTCTTC. It specifies CASKGQRAPYNEQFF.

This clonotype was picked up many times. The CDR3 loop reads CASSSQGYGMNTEAFF. DNA of the CDR3: TGCGCCAGCAGCTCCCAGGGATACGGAATGAACACTGAAGCTTTCTTT. The chain joins TRBV5-1 to TRBJ1-1, with a possible D match to TRBD1 (5 bases). The V gene's germline CDR1 is SGHRS and CDR2 YFSETQ. This CDR3 comprises 16 residues. The V end lost 3 bases, the J end lost 0 bases, and 15 bases lay between the germline ends. Based on the CDR3 plus reference TRBV5-1 and TRBJ1-1, the full variable domain is KAGVTQTPRYLIKTRGQQVTLSCSPISGHRSVSWYQQTPGQGLQFLFEYFSETQRNKGNFPGRFSGRQFSNSRSEMNVSTLELGDSALYLCASSSQGYGMNTEAFFGQGTRLTVV.

This clonotype was counted ten times or more. The chain is built from TRBV10-3 and TRBJ2-7; D gene uncertain. CDR1 and CDR2 (germline): ENHRY, SYGVKD. This CDR3 has 12 amino acids. V was shortened by 0 bases and J by 4 bases, with 4 bases between the two germline ends. The CDR3 here is CAISESVYEQYF. The CDR3 DNA is TGTGCCATCAGTGAGTCAGTATACGAGCAGTACTTC.

The table lists this clonotype with many counts. J is TRBJ2-3 and V is TRBV20-1, with 9 bases that match TRBD2. The CDR3 spans 15 residues. V trimming: 5 bases; J trimming: 3 bases; junction bases outside the gene matches: 9. CDR1 is DFQATT, CDR2 SNEGSKA, per germline (reference sequence). The CDR3 loop is CSAERWRGGTDTQYF. CDR3 coding DNA: TGCAGTGCTGAGAGGTGGCGGGGGGGGACAGATACGCAGTATTTT.